These 15 T cell receptor beta chains were all obtained from the same sample, sequenced in a study of T cells expressing NK-cell markers. From its re-call of the 5' RACE reads, TCRdb lists each CDR3 protein once, without DNA. The specimen's table records about 160,000 distinct CDR3 sequences. The sample taken for sequencing was blood T cells: a sorted CD56 or NKG2C T cell subset, CD4+ or CD8+ T cells, or bulk PBMC T cells (not recorded which). These receptors were collected from a woman between 18 and 70 years old in good health.

The J gene is TRBJ2-2, the V gene TRBV7-3; TCRdb returns TRBD1, unconfirmable since there is no DNA. The CDR3 sequence is 15 residues long. Germline CDR1 SGHTA, CDR2 FQGTGA. The CDR3 reads CASSLTNGGTGELFF.

The chain employs TRBV20-1 and TRBJ2-3; the D gene TCRdb calls, TRBD1, cannot be checked with no DNA. Per the germline V gene, CDR1 is DFQATT and CDR2 is SNEGSKA (reference sequence). The CDR3 is 17 residues long. The CDR3 is CSARESRGGPRTDTQYF.

The chain is built from TRBV20-1 and TRBJ2-7; TCRdb returns TRBD1, unconfirmable since there is no DNA. Per germline, CDR1 DFQATT and CDR2 SNEGSKA (reference sequence). The CDR3 extends over 15 amino acids. The chain's CDR3 is CSARGADRAPYEQYF.

This chain joins TRBV25-1 and TRBJ1-1. The germline V gene has CDR1 MGHDK and CDR2 SYGVNS. The CDR3 consists of 13 residues. Here the CDR3 reads CASTPGRGSEAFF.

This sequence joins TRBV5-1 and TRBJ2-7; the TRBD1 assignment by TCRdb is unverifiable without DNA. The germline V gene encodes CDR1 SGHRS and CDR2 YFSETQ. The CDR3 has 13 residues. This chain's CDR3 is CASSVNRFSEQYF.

The rearrangement joins TRBV29-1 to TRBJ2-7; absent DNA, TCRdb's TRBD2 call cannot be checked. The CDR3 consists of 14 residues. Germline-derived CDR1 and CDR2 are SQVTM and ANQGSEA. The CDR3 sequence: CSVGGVAGSYEQYF.

The rearrangement joins TRBV5-6 to TRBJ2-2. In germline, CDR1 is SGHDT, CDR2 YYEEEE. CDR3 length: 17 residues. The chain's CDR3 is CASSLGWGSSDTGELFF.

This chain connects TRBV13 to TRBJ1-1; with no DNA, the TCRdb D assignment of TRBD1 cannot be verified. Germline V lookup: CDR1 PRHDT, CDR2 FYEKMQ (reference sequence). The CDR3 contains 14 residues. This CDR3 reads CASRLPGVNTEAFF.

This chain links TRBV4-1 with TRBJ2-1; checking the TCRdb D call of TRBD2 is not possible without DNA. Germline V gene data show CDR1 as MGHRA and CDR2 as YSYEKL. The length of the CDR3 is 18 residues. The CDR3 is CASSRLPGGGAGSNEQFF.

The chain has TRBV29-1 and TRBJ2-7; TCRdb selects TRBD2, and the lack of DNA leaves this call unchecked. The germline V gene encodes CDR1 SQVTM and CDR2 ANQGSEA. This CDR3 region has 12 residues. The CDR3 region is CSPRGPSYEQYF.

V is TRBV27 and J is TRBJ1-5. The CDR3 totals 12 residues. Per the germline V gene, CDR1 is MNHEY and CDR2 is SMNVEV (reference sequence). The CDR3 reads CASSLIGQPQHF.

The rearrangement links TRBV12-3 or TRBV12-4 to TRBJ1-6. The CDR3 loop spans 12 amino acids. CDR3 sequence: CASSEQNSPLHF.

V is TRBV5-1 and J is TRBJ2-1. CDR3 length: 15 amino acids. Germline assignment: CDR1 SGHRS and CDR2 YFSETQ. CDR3 region: CASSFAVSSYNEQFF.

The rearrangement uses TRBV15 and TRBJ2-1; TCRdb gives TRBD1 as the D gene, but with no DNA this cannot be confirmed. Germline-derived CDR1 and CDR2 are LNHNV and YYDKDF (reference sequence). The CDR3 has 14 residues. This chain's CDR3 is CATSSTGGSREQFF.

The gene calls are TRBV5-8 and TRBJ2-7; TCRdb lists TRBD1, though no DNA is available to test this call. From germline, CDR1 is SGHTS and CDR2 YDEGEE. The CDR3 totals 15 residues. The CDR3 region is CASSSPWGADYEQYF.